The rows below give T cell receptor beta chains drawn from one sample of a study of OX40 agonist ivuxolimab in advanced cancers. Assay used: immunoSEQ multiplex PCR; TCRdb lists only in-frame clones, some missing. Of tens of thousands of clones listed, 65% to 90% are singletons. This sample comprised CD4+ or CD8+ T cells sorted from blood, obtained in a trial of the OX40 agonist ivuxolimab. Receptors were obtained from an adult with an advanced solid tumor such as melanoma, head and neck, liver or kidney cancer. CDR3s include the opening cysteine and the closing phenylalanine or tryptophan. A D gene is named only where the DNA matches it firmly. For some rows the clone size is stated as once, few or many, or as a class when expanded; others skip it.

j_call clone_size v_call d_call cdr3_aa cdr3_nt
TRBJ1-1 . TRBV4-1 TRBD1 CASTTTIIGQGSPLRNTEAFF TGCGCCAGCACCACGACAATTATCGGACAGGGGTCCCCACTTCGGAACACTGAAGCTTTCTTT
TRBJ2-2 . TRBV9 . CASSVATSGELFF TGTGCCAGCAGCGTGGCGACTAGCGGGGAGCTGTTTTTT
TRBJ1-1 few TRBV4-3 TRBD1 CASSQDTGGNTEAFF TGCGCCAGCAGCCAAGATACAGGGGGAAACACTGAAGCTTTCTTT
TRBJ2-1 . TRBV5-8 . CASSSSESSYNEQFF TGTGCCAGCAGCTCCTCAGAGAGCTCCTACAATGAGCAGTTCTTC
TRBJ2-7 once TRBV7-9 . CASSTREQGRYEQYF TGTGCCAGCAGCACCCGGGAGCAGGGTCGCTACGAGCAGTACTTC
TRBJ1-2 medium-sized TRBV4-3 TRBD1 CASSQDDRGYGYTF TGCGCCAGCAGCCAAGACGACAGGGGCTATGGCTACACCTTC
TRBJ2-7 once TRBV11-2 TRBD1 CASRKTGQGRYEQYF TGTGCCAGCAGGAAAACGGGACAGGGGAGGTACGAGCAGTACTTC
TRBJ2-3 few TRBV27 TRBD2 CASESQRGAYTQYF TGTGCCAGCGAGTCCCAGCGGGGGGCATATACGCAGTATTTT
TRBJ1-1 . TRBV2 . CASSSGGNTEAFF TGTGCCAGCTCCTCCGGAGGGAACACTGAAGCTTTCTTT
TRBJ1-6 . TRBV25-1 TRBD1 CASAMWDSTSPLHF TGTGCCAGCGCAATGTGGGACAGTACTTCACCCCTCCACTTT